Listed below are T cell receptor beta chains from one sample, sequenced in a study of blood T cell repertoires in COVID-19. Sequenced by immunoSEQ multiplex PCR; TCRdb stores in-frame clones only, minus some. The repertoire holds around 300,000 clones, nearly 90% seen once, with less than 2% in the top ten. Sequencing was performed on PBMCs or T cells enriched from blood (not recorded which). The receptors come from a woman aged 18-29 years with acute COVID-19. Both conserved end residues are part of each CDR3. The D gene is left open where the match is weak. Some rows mark clone size as missing; the rest say once, few, many or name a class of expanded clone.

v_call: TRBV2; j_call: TRBJ2-1; clone_size: -; cdr3_length: 20; d_call: TRBD2; cdr3_nt: TGTGCCAGCCCCAGCCCTAAGGGACTAGCGGGAGGCGATAACGACAATGAGCAGTTCTTC; cdr3_aa: CASPSPKGLAGGDNDNEQFF
v_call: TRBV5-1; j_call: TRBJ1-1; clone_size: -; cdr3_length: 14; d_call: -; cdr3_nt: TGCGCCAGCAGCCCGGACGGTTCTCGGGGTGAAGCTTTCTTT; cdr3_aa: CASSPDGSRGEAFF
v_call: TRBV27; j_call: TRBJ2-1; clone_size: -; cdr3_length: 14; d_call: -; cdr3_nt: TGTGCCAGCAGTAGGGGCCAGCTATACAATGAGCAGTTCTTC; cdr3_aa: CASSRGQLYNEQFF
v_call: TRBV5-8; j_call: TRBJ1-1; clone_size: -; cdr3_length: 17; d_call: -; cdr3_nt: TGTGCCAGCAGCTTGGATTCCATGTTGGACAGCAACACTGAAGCTTTCTTT; cdr3_aa: CASSLDSMLDSNTEAFF
v_call: TRBV18; j_call: TRBJ1-5; clone_size: -; cdr3_length: 13; d_call: -; cdr3_nt: TGTGCCAGCTCAGCAGTGAGCAATCAGCCCCAGCATTTT; cdr3_aa: CASSAVSNQPQHF
v_call: TRBV6-2/TRBV6-3; j_call: TRBJ2-5; clone_size: -; cdr3_length: 14; d_call: TRBD1; cdr3_nt: TGTGCCAGCAGTTCGACAGGGATAATGGAGACCCAGTACTTC; cdr3_aa: CASSSTGIMETQYF
v_call: TRBV30; j_call: TRBJ2-1; clone_size: -; cdr3_length: 12; d_call: -; cdr3_nt: TGTGCCTGGACTCTACCCCCGGGACTTTATTTCTTC; cdr3_aa: CAWTLPPGLYFF
v_call: TRBV14; j_call: TRBJ2-1; clone_size: -; cdr3_length: 16; d_call: -; cdr3_nt: TGTGCCAGCAGCCACTCCGGGACTTCCTTGTACAATGAGCAGTTCTTC; cdr3_aa: CASSHSGTSLYNEQFF
v_call: TRBV11-2; j_call: TRBJ1-4; clone_size: few; cdr3_length: 15; d_call: -; cdr3_nt: TGTGCCAGCAGCTTAGCGCCAGGGACTAATGAAAAACTGTTTTTT; cdr3_aa: CASSLAPGTNEKLFF
v_call: TRBV11-2; j_call: TRBJ2-1; clone_size: -; cdr3_length: 16; d_call: TRBD2; cdr3_nt: TGTGCCAGCAGCTTAGGATCTAGCGGCTCCTACAATGAGCAGTTCTTC; cdr3_aa: CASSLGSSGSYNEQFF
v_call: TRBV5-1; j_call: TRBJ1-6; clone_size: -; cdr3_length: 15; d_call: TRBD1; cdr3_nt: TGCGCCAGCAGCTTGGCCGGACAGGGGAATTCACCCCTCCACTTT; cdr3_aa: CASSLAGQGNSPLHF
v_call: TRBV27; j_call: TRBJ2-7; clone_size: -; cdr3_length: 16; d_call: TRBD1; cdr3_nt: TGTGCCAGCAGTTCCAATTACAGGGGGCCGTCCCACGAGCAGTACTTC; cdr3_aa: CASSSNYRGPSHEQYF
v_call: TRBV18; j_call: TRBJ1-2; clone_size: -; cdr3_length: 14; d_call: TRBD1; cdr3_nt: TGTGCCAGCTCACCAAACAGGGGTTCGGATGGCTACACCTTC; cdr3_aa: CASSPNRGSDGYTF
v_call: TRBV10-2; j_call: TRBJ2-3; clone_size: -; cdr3_length: 15; d_call: TRBD1; cdr3_nt: TGCGCCAGCGCCCAACCAGGGGGCGGCACAGATACGCAGTATTTT; cdr3_aa: CASAQPGGGTDTQYF
v_call: TRBV5-4; j_call: TRBJ2-7; clone_size: -; cdr3_length: 12; d_call: TRBD1; cdr3_nt: TGTGCCAGCAGCCGTACAGGGGACGAGCAGTACTTC; cdr3_aa: CASSRTGDEQYF
v_call: TRBV19; j_call: TRBJ2-4; clone_size: -; cdr3_length: 19; d_call: TRBD1; cdr3_nt: TGTGCCAGTAGTATTAGGGACAGGGGCGATAAACTAGCCAAAAACATTCAGTACTTC; cdr3_aa: CASSIRDRGDKLAKNIQYF
v_call: TRBV4-2; j_call: TRBJ2-5; clone_size: -; cdr3_length: 17; d_call: TRBD2; cdr3_nt: TGTGCCAGCAGCCAAGAATCTCTAGCGGGAGGGCAAGAGACCCAGTACTTC; cdr3_aa: CASSQESLAGGQETQYF
v_call: TRBV5-1; j_call: TRBJ2-2; clone_size: -; cdr3_length: 16; d_call: -; cdr3_nt: TGCGCCAGCAGCTTGGTAGCAGCTAGCAACGCCGGGGAGCTGTTTTTT; cdr3_aa: CASSLVAASNAGELFF
v_call: TRBV7-9; j_call: TRBJ1-2; clone_size: few; cdr3_length: 15; d_call: -; cdr3_nt: TGTGCCAGCAGCTTAGTTGGGGGGGCTTTGGATGGCTACACCTTC; cdr3_aa: CASSLVGGALDGYTF
v_call: TRBV20-1; j_call: TRBJ1-1; clone_size: -; cdr3_length: 11; d_call: -; cdr3_nt: TGCAGTGCTCCGTCCCCGGAGGAAGCTTTCTTT; cdr3_aa: CSAPSPEEAFF
v_call: TRBV6-5; j_call: TRBJ2-6; clone_size: -; cdr3_length: 16; d_call: -; cdr3_nt: TGTGCCAGCAGTTACAGGCGGTCCTCTGGGGCCAACGTCCTGACTTTC; cdr3_aa: CASSYRRSSGANVLTF
v_call: TRBV27; j_call: TRBJ1-5; clone_size: -; cdr3_length: 11; d_call: -; cdr3_nt: TGTGCCAGCAGCTTTGGGGACTTGGTGTATTTT; cdr3_aa: CASSFGDLVYF
v_call: TRBV24-1; j_call: TRBJ2-7; clone_size: few; cdr3_length: 19; d_call: TRBD2; cdr3_nt: TGTGCCACCAGTGACCGCGACTGTAGACTAGCGGTCTCTAGGAACGAGCAGTACTTC; cdr3_aa: CATSDRDCRLAVSRNEQYF
v_call: TRBV10-1; j_call: TRBJ2-3; clone_size: -; cdr3_length: 17; d_call: TRBD2; cdr3_nt: TGCGCCAGCAGTGAGTCAGAAGGCGGGAGTAGCACAGATACGCAGTATTTT; cdr3_aa: CASSESEGGSSTDTQYF
v_call: TRBV6-1; j_call: TRBJ1-2; clone_size: -; cdr3_length: 13; d_call: TRBD1; cdr3_nt: TGTGCCAGCAGTCAGACAGGGGAATATGGCTACACCTTC; cdr3_aa: CASSQTGEYGYTF
v_call: TRBV24-1; j_call: TRBJ2-1; clone_size: -; cdr3_length: 14; d_call: TRBD2; cdr3_nt: TGTGCCACCAGTAGGAGTCTAGCGGTCAATGAGCAGTTCTTC; cdr3_aa: CATSRSLAVNEQFF
v_call: TRBV4-1; j_call: TRBJ2-7; clone_size: once; cdr3_length: 15; d_call: TRBD1; cdr3_nt: TGCGCCAGCAGCCAAGAGGGGACAGGGGCCTACGAGCAGTACTTC; cdr3_aa: CASSQEGTGAYEQYF
v_call: TRBV4-2; j_call: TRBJ2-1; clone_size: -; cdr3_length: 16; d_call: TRBD1; cdr3_nt: TGTGCCAGCAGCCAAGAAAGGACAGGGACCTACAATGAGCAGTTCTTC; cdr3_aa: CASSQERTGTYNEQFF
v_call: TRBV6-4; j_call: TRBJ1-5; clone_size: -; cdr3_length: 15; d_call: TRBD1; cdr3_nt: TGTGCCAGCAGTGAAGGACAGGGATCCAATCAGCCCCAGCATTTT; cdr3_aa: CASSEGQGSNQPQHF
v_call: TRBV13; j_call: TRBJ2-5; clone_size: -; cdr3_length: 14; d_call: TRBD2; cdr3_nt: TGTGCCAGCAGCTCTCAGCGGGGACAAGAGACCCAGTACTTC; cdr3_aa: CASSSQRGQETQYF
v_call: TRBV29-1; j_call: TRBJ2-7; clone_size: -; cdr3_length: 14; d_call: -; cdr3_nt: TGCAGCGTTGATTCCGACTACGGGGAATACGAGCAGTACTTC; cdr3_aa: CSVDSDYGEYEQYF
v_call: TRBV7-9; j_call: TRBJ2-3; clone_size: once; cdr3_length: 16; d_call: -; cdr3_nt: TGTGCCAGCAGCTTAAATCCCCTCGGGGGCACAGATACGCAGTATTTT; cdr3_aa: CASSLNPLGGTDTQYF
v_call: TRBV18; j_call: TRBJ2-5; clone_size: -; cdr3_length: 15; d_call: TRBD1; cdr3_nt: TGTGCCAGCTCACCTGGGACAGGGTCTTTGGAGACCCAGTACTTC; cdr3_aa: CASSPGTGSLETQYF
v_call: TRBV3-1/TRBV3-2; j_call: TRBJ1-2; clone_size: -; cdr3_length: 14; d_call: TRBD1; cdr3_nt: TGTGCCAGCACCCCATTGGACAGGGCGAGTGGCTACACCTTC; cdr3_aa: CASTPLDRASGYTF
v_call: TRBV5-6; j_call: TRBJ2-5; clone_size: -; cdr3_length: 14; d_call: TRBD2; cdr3_nt: TGTGCCAGCAGCTTACTAGCGGGAGGTGAGACCCAGTACTTC; cdr3_aa: CASSLLAGGETQYF
v_call: TRBV15; j_call: TRBJ2-7; clone_size: -; cdr3_length: 16; d_call: TRBD2; cdr3_nt: TGTGCCACCAGCAGAGACTGGAGCGGGGGGACCTACGAGCAGTACTTC; cdr3_aa: CATSRDWSGGTYEQYF
v_call: TRBV5-1; j_call: TRBJ2-3; clone_size: -; cdr3_length: 17; d_call: -; cdr3_nt: TGCGCCAGCAGCTTGGCGGCGATACTATCTAGCACAGATACGCAGTATTTT; cdr3_aa: CASSLAAILSSTDTQYF
v_call: TRBV4-3; j_call: TRBJ2-2; clone_size: -; cdr3_length: 15; d_call: TRBD1; cdr3_nt: TGCGCCAGCAGCCTCGGGACAGGGGGCACCGGGGAGCTGTTTTTT; cdr3_aa: CASSLGTGGTGELFF
v_call: TRBV12-3/TRBV12-4; j_call: TRBJ1-4; clone_size: -; cdr3_length: 11; d_call: -; cdr3_nt: TGTGCCAGCAGTTCCGGTGAAAAACTGTTTTTT; cdr3_aa: CASSSGEKLFF
v_call: TRBV15; j_call: TRBJ2-1; clone_size: -; cdr3_length: 15; d_call: TRBD2; cdr3_nt: TGTGCCACCAGCAGAGGGGAGGGAGGGCCTAATGAGCAGTTCTTC; cdr3_aa: CATSRGEGGPNEQFF
v_call: TRBV18; j_call: TRBJ1-2; clone_size: few; cdr3_length: 15; d_call: TRBD1; cdr3_nt: TGTGCCAGCTCACCAGGGCAGGGGGCGCAATATGGCTACACCTTC; cdr3_aa: CASSPGQGAQYGYTF
v_call: TRBV15; j_call: TRBJ1-2; clone_size: -; cdr3_length: 15; d_call: -; cdr3_nt: TGTGCCACCAGCAGAGAGGGGGGTACTAACTATGGCTACACCTTC; cdr3_aa: CATSREGGTNYGYTF
v_call: TRBV27; j_call: TRBJ2-2; clone_size: -; cdr3_length: 15; d_call: TRBD2; cdr3_nt: TGTGCCAGCAGCCGAACTAGCGGCTACACCGGGGAGCTGTTTTTT; cdr3_aa: CASSRTSGYTGELFF
v_call: TRBV7-2; j_call: TRBJ1-6; clone_size: -; cdr3_length: 16; d_call: -; cdr3_nt: TGTGCCAGCAGCTTCCTTTTGACATTGGGTAATTCACCCCTCCACTTT; cdr3_aa: CASSFLLTLGNSPLHF
v_call: TRBV18; j_call: TRBJ1-1; clone_size: -; cdr3_length: 16; d_call: -; cdr3_nt: TGTGCCAGCTCTTCCCTCAGGGATCCCCTGGACACTGAAGCTTTCTTT; cdr3_aa: CASSSLRDPLDTEAFF
v_call: TRBV7-9; j_call: TRBJ2-7; clone_size: -; cdr3_length: 14; d_call: -; cdr3_nt: TGTGCCAGGCAAGCAAACCGCACGACCTACGAGCAGTACTTC; cdr3_aa: CARQANRTTYEQYF
v_call: TRBV9; j_call: TRBJ1-2; clone_size: -; cdr3_length: 13; d_call: -; cdr3_nt: TGTGCCAGCACCGGGGGGATAAACTATGGCTACACCTTC; cdr3_aa: CASTGGINYGYTF
v_call: TRBV10-3; j_call: TRBJ2-7; clone_size: -; cdr3_length: 15; d_call: -; cdr3_nt: TGTGCCATCTCCAATCTAGAGGGAGTTCTCTACGAGCAGTACTTC; cdr3_aa: CAISNLEGVLYEQYF
v_call: TRBV19; j_call: TRBJ2-7; clone_size: -; cdr3_length: 14; d_call: -; cdr3_nt: TGTGCCAGTAGTATGCCAGGTTACTCCTACGAGCAGTACTTC; cdr3_aa: CASSMPGYSYEQYF
v_call: TRBV18; j_call: TRBJ1-2; clone_size: -; cdr3_length: 14; d_call: TRBD1; cdr3_nt: TGTGCCAGCTCACCGACAGGGGAAGCCTATGGCTACACCTTC; cdr3_aa: CASSPTGEAYGYTF
v_call: TRBV11-2; j_call: TRBJ1-4; clone_size: -; cdr3_length: 13; d_call: TRBD1; cdr3_nt: TGTGCCAGCAGCTTGGGACAGACGCAAAAACTGTTTTTT; cdr3_aa: CASSLGQTQKLFF
v_call: TRBV30; j_call: TRBJ1-2; clone_size: -; cdr3_length: 15; d_call: -; cdr3_nt: TGTGCCTGGTCCCTGGTGGGGGCCCCTCGCTATGGCTACACCTTC; cdr3_aa: CAWSLVGAPRYGYTF
v_call: TRBV7-9; j_call: TRBJ1-1; clone_size: -; cdr3_length: 16; d_call: TRBD1; cdr3_nt: TGTGCCAGCAGCCCACTGACGGGACAGGGATTCACTGAAGCTTTCTTT; cdr3_aa: CASSPLTGQGFTEAFF